This T cell receptor beta chain was recorded in a study of cytomegalovirus exposure and HLA in healthy donors (dated by TCRdb to about 2017). Study-wide context: In an earlier analysis of approximately 640 of the donors, 250 to 300 Gb of sequence data and approximately 100 million unique TCR beta sequences from 180 million or so T cells were reported. Of the roughly 390 genotyped donors, 65% to 90% fell in the genetic ancestry cluster associated with self-reported Caucasian donors. The number of donors typed differed by locus, with roughly 629-640 for A, B, C, DRB1 and DQB1, more than 500 for DQA1, over 600 for DPA1, and 400 to 490 for DPB1. Besides the first cohort of 666 subjects, a separate validation cohort made up of 90 to 150 different subjects was used. The study aimed to test whether signatures of past pathogen exposure could be identified by cataloging public T cell receptors. An earlier analysis of roughly 600 of the donors used high-throughput TCR beta sequencing to judge whether each TCR beta V gene segment behaved as functional or pseudogenic. In a later genetic analysis, genome-wide SNP genotypes for about three fifths of the 666 donors were used, and that subset was treated as a discovery cohort. Among roughly 400 genotyped donors of the cohort, an average of approximately 200,000 unique TCR beta nucleotide sequences was sequenced per donor, of which about 20% were non-productive. A later analysis re-examined previously published TCR beta repertoires from hundreds of donors and added high-resolution HLA genotyping to investigate patterns of TCR occurrence. High-throughput TCR immunosequencing, statistical association of individual TCRs with disease status, and machine learning were combined to predict cytomegalovirus infection status. Four to six DR-DQ haplotypes were handled as single units for association and clustering, since linkage in the cohort was strong. The study used immunosequencing to profile the T cell repertoires of hundreds of subjects and linked those repertoires to cytomegalovirus serostatus. An early release that covered some 640 HLA-typed donors contained approximately 300 gigabases of sequencing data and tens of millions of unique TCR sequences. Rather than using new phenotypic data, the later analysis identified candidate immune exposures from TCR beta sequences and from how often those sequences occurred across donors. Every repertoire in the discovery cohort had been generated on one and the same sequencing platform. Class I and class II HLA loci were covered by the typing at four-digit resolution. Donor age, sex, ethnicity and CMV serostatus were compiled alongside the repertoire data. General conclusions and limits of the study: The presence/absence analyses assumed that sequencing depth was roughly uniform across donors, and that assumption may not be true. The cohort was sequenced for TCR beta chains only, and without alpha or paired-chain data the features that could be detected were limited. Most TCR sequences were seen in very few donors, while some public TCRs were found in many individuals. When HLA alleles, especially DR and DQ, strongly co-occurred, attributing TCR associations to individual alleles was difficult. Linkage disequilibrium might explain the correlated functional status among segregating V segments, but an unknown experimental factor could not be excluded. Because counts were too low, 15 or so rarely observed V segments, including chromosome 9 orphons, were excluded from the earlier analysis of about 500 of the donors. According to a later genetic analysis, donors in an Asian-associated ancestry cluster had fewer N-insertions in productive TCRs than the approximately 630-donor mean. Some IMGT-functional V segments, including TRBV6-2 and TRBV6-3, could not be distinguished by the 87-base-pair reads and were therefore excluded. Cytomegalovirus status was reported to be diagnosed by the classifier with high specificity and sensitivity in both the original and validation cohorts. Specific HLA alleles were associated with 15,000 to 20,000 TCR beta sequences at a false discovery rate of 0.05 in a later analysis. The only immune exposure information available for the cohort was CMV serostatus. In vitro tests confirmed that a few of the cytomegalovirus-associated TCR beta chains recognize cytomegalovirus antigens. Because HLA typing was unavailable for some donors at each locus, only the typed subset was used in association tests. According to a later analysis, parvovirus B19, influenza, CMV and Epstein-Barr virus appeared linked to several top co-occurrence clusters. According to a later analysis, TCR association rates differed among HLA loci, with DRB1 alleles showing the most associated TCRs and HLA-C alleles showing the fewest. A cluster of highly shared sequence variants was judged likely to be a technical artifact of the sequencing pipeline. Compared with equally common non-associated chains, HLA-associated TCR beta chains in a later analysis were more clonally expanded and had lower generation probabilities. Most CMV-associated TCR beta chains appeared to be HLA-restricted in a later analysis, and the HLA associations seemed to be driven largely by CMV exposure. Broadly in line with IMGT annotations, most TCR beta V segments showed up in productive rearrangements about 87% or about 30% of the time in an earlier analysis of approximately 640 of the donors. The study gave a list of 150 to 200 TCR beta chains associated with cytomegalovirus. In a later genetic analysis, a missense DCLRE1C variant was associated with V-gene and J-gene trimming of TCR beta chains, and the association was replicated in an independent cohort. A further reported finding was that TCR beta sequences accurately predicted the HLA-A and HLA-B alleles for most subjects in the first cohort. The authors suggested that the approach could potentially be extended to other disease states and immunological phenotypes.

With respect to this clone: No cognate antigen has been identified for it. No base qualities exist here, and no much larger clone lies one base off it.

V sheds 5 bases and J sheds 1 base, leaving 14 bases between their ends. Its CDR3 holds 15 amino acids, cysteine through phenylalanine. Of all the DNA, just the CDR3 is kept, 45 bases in frame from base 1. CDR1 and CDR2 were assigned from the germline V gene as SNHLY and FYNNEI. In total, about 650 healthy bone marrow donors made up the cohort. All cohort members were sampled while nominally healthy, although unrecorded immune exposures were likely present. The donor tested CMV seronegative, placing the donor among the approximately 400 seronegative members of the cohort. A peripheral blood sample was provided by each donor, and peripheral blood mononuclear cells were used for TCR beta sequencing. The Qiagen DNeasy Blood Extraction Kit was used to extract genomic DNA from the blood cell samples. Library method: the immunoSEQ multiplex PCR assay. A mixture of 60 forward primers for TCR Vbeta segments and 13 reverse primers for TCR Jbeta segments was used in the multiplex PCR. Amplification of the CDR3 region of rearranged TCR beta genes was performed with a multiplex PCR assay on genomic DNA. Amplified TCR beta libraries were sequenced as 87-base-pair reads on the Illumina HiSeq System. Per the authors' processing: Across the 640 or so repertoires, a later analysis counted some 80 million unique TCR beta chains, some 11 million of which were shared by at least two donors. Raw reads were error-corrected and collapsed into unique sequences with a nearest-neighbor algorithm that merged closely related sequences to remove PCR and sequencing errors. To assign V, D and J gene segments, CDR3 sequences were aligned to IMGT reference sequences. For a sequence to be retained, a match of at least six nucleotides to both a V gene segment and a J gene segment was required. Rearrangements were called productive when the CDR3 lacked stop codons and stayed in frame with V and J; all others were non-productive. CDR3 was defined by IMGT convention, running from the second conserved V-encoded cysteine to the conserved J-encoded phenylalanine. The earlier analysis of more than 450 of the donors excluded sequences that lacked an unambiguous match to a single V gene segment. An earlier analysis of some 500 of the donors classified V segments as functional when productive rearrangements were above 56.7% and as segregating when the standard deviation between donors was above 5%. A statistical classification framework was built to diagnose cytomegalovirus status from the catalog of TCR beta chain sequences. V and J gene assignment, in a later analysis, came from comparing TCR nucleotide sequences with IMGT/GENE-DB human TR gene sequences. In a later analysis, CDR3 sequences and most-parsimonious VDJ recombination scenarios were assigned using the TCRdist pipeline. In a later analysis, every TCR beta chain was defined by the combination of its CDR3 amino acid sequence and its V-gene family, and reads without a unique V-gene family were dropped. To address suspected cross-contamination and a sequencing artifact, a later analysis removed some 620 highly shared, low-generation-probability nucleotide sequences. For each public chain, a later analysis derived a clonal expansion index from normalized ranks of inferred template counts within each repertoire. A later analysis computed generation probabilities with a VDJ recombination model fitted to out-of-frame rearrangements, and checked the results against IGoR. A later analysis scored TCR-TCR, TCR-HLA and TCR-CMV co-occurrence with hypergeometric tests, applying a repertoire-size bias correction to TCR pairs. False discovery rates were estimated in a later analysis by permuting HLA or CMV assignments 20 times. In a later analysis, co-occurring TCRs were grouped using DBSCAN, and TCRdist sequence similarity was added for clustering within HLA-allele-positive subsets. Repertoires with fewer than 30,000 or more than 120,000 public chains, plus five repertoires with anomalous nucleotide sharing, were excluded from co-occurrence clustering. The table was pulled from immuneACCESS by TCRdb, which kept in-frame rearrangements only. Such tables lose some clones; where checked, under half of the loss comes from unresolved V genes, and the rest has no known cause. V and J calls plus clone size are reproduced from that table; the DNA served to infer D and trimming. The sample records tens of thousands of clones, 83% of which are singletons. Of the sample, 4.3% is held by the ten largest clones.

Sequenced sample: PBMCs. This receptor was obtained from a man in his thirties or forties in good health and CMV-seronegative. The sequence links TRBV2 to TRBJ1-2; a weak D assignment points to TRBD1 (6 bases agree). The CDR3 protein: CASSLTGNYNYGYTF. The nucleotides read TGTGCCAGCAGTTTGACAGGAAATTATAACTATGGCTACACCTTC. Extended through the reference TRBV2 and TRBJ1-2 proteins, this CDR3 yields the full variable domain: EPEVTQTPSHQVTQMGQEVILRCVPISNHLYFYWYRQILGQKVEFLVSFYNNEISEKSEIFDDQFSVERPDGSNFTLKIRSTKLEDSAMYFCASSLTGNYNYGYTFGSGTRLTVV.